The 21 T cell receptor beta chains given below trace back to one sample, sequenced in a study of response to subunit inactivated influenza vaccine. TCRdb processed the RT-PCR reads anew with MiXCR; each CDR3 protein has one entry. The data hold 500,000 to 700,000 distinct CDR3 sequences, with under 30% observed a single time. This sample was also put to use in a study of T cells expressing NK-cell markers. That paper notes: TCR beta libraries carry UMIs added by 5'RACE template switching.

The starting material was CD4+ T cells sorted from PBMCs, obtained about 13 days after vaccination. The receptors were sampled from a man in his fifties who received an inactivated influenza vaccine.

This rearrangement joins TRBV12-3 or TRBV12-4 to TRBJ1-4, with D possibly matching TRBD1 (5 bases). Trimming took off 4 bases at V and 5 bases at J, with 17 bases between the two ends. The CDR3 extends over 16 amino acids. CDR3 sequence: CASSYGTSLGNEKLFF. CDR3 in DNA: TGTGCCAGCAGTTACGGGACGTCCCTCGGGAATGAAAAACTGTTTTTT.

This clonotype has a handful of counts. The chain has TRBV20-1 and TRBJ2-4; D gene uncertain. This CDR3 contains 16 residues. The V end lost 2 bases, the J end lost 2 bases, and 16 bases lay between the germline ends. The germline V gene encodes CDR1 DFQATT and CDR2 SNEGSKA (reference sequence). Written as DNA, the CDR3 is TGCAGTGCTAGACCTCAGGAGCCCACAACCAAAAACATTCAGTACTTC. Translated, it gives CSARPQEPTTKNIQYF.

The table lists this clonotype with a few counts. V is TRBV29-1 and J is TRBJ2-3, with 10 bases matching TRBD2. J was trimmed by 3 bases and V by 4 bases; bases with no gene match: 22. This CDR3 has 20 residues. Germline lookup yields CDR1 SQVTM and CDR2 ANQGSEA. The DNA for the CDR3 is TGCAGCGTTGGGAGGTCTAGCGGGAGTTTGGGGTTTGGAGGAACAGATACGCAGTATTTT. Its translation is CSVGRSSGSLGFGGTDTQYF.

This clonotype was seen repeatedly, ten times or more. The chain couples TRBV5-1 to TRBJ2-3, with D possibly being TRBD1 (5 bases). The CDR3 length is 13 residues. Per the germline V gene, CDR1 is SGHRS and CDR2 is YFSETQ. V lost 7 bases to trimming and J lost 6 bases, with 15 bases between them. The CDR3 DNA reads TGCGCCAGCCGCGAACAGGAGTCGGATACGCAGTATTTT. Residues: CASREQESDTQYF.

This clonotype was seen at least ten times. The gene calls are TRBV5-1 and TRBJ2-1; the match to TRBD2 covers 8 bases. This CDR3 has 14 residues. J lost 7 bases, V lost 4 bases, and 7 bases had no gene match. Germline CDR1 reads SGHRS; CDR2 reads YFSETQ. CDR3 in DNA: TGCGCCAGCAGCCGGCGGGGGGCAGAGAATGAGCAGTTCTTC. As protein: CASSRRGAENEQFF. The whole variable domain, filled in from reference TRBV5-1 and TRBJ2-1, reads KAGVTQTPRYLIKTRGQQVTLSCSPISGHRSVSWYQQTPGQGLQFLFEYFSETQRNKGNFPGRFSGRQFSNSRSEMNVSTLELGDSALYLCASSRRGAENEQFFGPGTRLTVL.

The table lists this clonotype with a few counts. The chain combines TRBV3-1 with TRBJ2-3; D gene uncertain. The germline V gene encodes CDR1 LGHDT and CDR2 YNNKEL (reference sequence). This CDR3 region has 13 residues. The V and J ends lost 4 bases and 5 bases respectively, with 10 bases between them. CDR3 nucleotide sequence: TGTGCCAGCAGCCCCCCGGACCGAGATACGCAGTATTTT. Translated, it gives CASSPPDRDTQYF.

This clonotype was counted a few times. The chain carries TRBV6-2 or TRBV6-3 and TRBJ1-5; TRBD1 matches at 9 bases. Trimming took 1 base from V and 2 from J; bases not matched to a gene: 3. From germline, CDR1 is MNHEY and CDR2 SVGEGT. This CDR3 has 16 amino acids. This CDR3 reads CASSYYTGGGNQPQHF. CDR3 bases: TGTGCCAGCAGTTACTACACAGGGGGCGGCAATCAGCCCCAGCATTTT.

V and J are TRBV20-1 and TRBJ2-1, with TRBD2 matching over 8 bases. The trim removed 7 bases at V and 13 bases at J, leaving 15 bases unmatched. CDR1 is DFQATT and CDR2 is SNEGSKA in the germline V gene (reference sequence). The length of the CDR3 is 13 residues. CDR3 sequence: CSVRVPRGGGQFF. In DNA form, the CDR3 reads TGCAGTGTGCGGGTACCACGGGGGGGCGGTCAGTTCTTC.

The chain has TRBV7-3 and TRBJ2-3, with 9 bases fitting TRBD2. V lost 0 bases and J lost 1; bases outside the gene matches: 11. Germline V gene lookup returns CDR1 SGHTA and CDR2 FQGTGA. CDR3 length equals 19 residues. CDR3 in DNA: TGTGCCAGCAGCTTAACGCCCCCCCTAGCGGGATCTGGCACAGATACGCAGTATTTT. Translation: CASSLTPPLAGSGTDTQYF.

The J gene is TRBJ1-2, the V gene TRBV12-3 or TRBV12-4; weak D call: TRBD1 (5 bases). CDR3 size: 13 residues. Trimming cost V 5 bases and J 1 base, with 8 bases left between them. The CDR3 loop is CASSQTVNYGYTF. CDR3 bases: TGTGCCAGCAGTCAGACAGTTAACTATGGCTACACCTTC.

The chain is built from TRBV5-1 and TRBJ2-3; possible D gene TRBD2, 6 bases. This CDR3 comprises 14 residues. The germline CDR1 and CDR2 sequences are SGHRS and YFSETQ. V was shortened by 4 bases and J by 4 bases, with 13 bases between the two germline ends. CDR3 residues: CASSPEGPADTQYF. In nucleotides, the CDR3 is TGCGCCAGCAGCCCGGAGGGACCCGCAGATACGCAGTATTTT. Using reference TRBV5-1 and TRBJ2-3 for the parts outside the CDR3, the full variable domain is KAGVTQTPRYLIKTRGQQVTLSCSPISGHRSVSWYQQTPGQGLQFLFEYFSETQRNKGNFPGRFSGRQFSNSRSEMNVSTLELGDSALYLCASSPEGPADTQYFGPGTRLTVL.

This sequence joins TRBV24-1 and TRBJ2-1; 8 bases are shared with TRBD2. The CDR3 loop spans 14 amino acids. Germline CDR1 reads KGHDR; CDR2 reads SFDVKD. Losses at the gene ends were 7 bases for V and 9 bases for J; bases not matched to a gene: 10. DNA of the CDR3: TGTGCCACCAGCCCGGGGGGGGCTAGCGGTGAGCAGTTCTTC. Translation gives CATSPGGASGEQFF.

This chain uses TRBV11-2 with TRBJ1-6; D ambiguous. The CDR3 spans 12 residues. Between the trimmed V and J ends, which lost 1 base and 10 bases, there was a span of 5 bases. Germline values: CDR1 SGHAT, CDR2 FQNNGV. The CDR3 reads CASSLGESPLHF. The CDR3 DNA is TGTGCCAGCAGCTTAGGAGAGTCACCCCTCCACTTT.

The chain links TRBV18 to TRBJ2-7; perhaps TRBD1 as D (6 bases). Trimming shortened V by 2 bases and J by 2 bases, and 13 bases separated the two germline ends. Germline CDR1 KGHSH, CDR2 LQKENI. The CDR3 totals 15 residues. The CDR3 nucleotides are TGTGCCAGCTCACCAACCGAAAACAGGGCCTACGAGCAGTACTTC. The encoded protein is CASSPTENRAYEQYF.

The chain links TRBV28 to TRBJ2-3; maybe TRBD1 (5 bases). V lost 5 bases to trimming and J lost 2 bases, with 14 bases between them. Per the germline V gene, CDR1 is MDHEN and CDR2 is SYDVKM. The CDR3 has 15 residues. CDR3 loop: CASSQVGDYTDTQYF. Here the CDR3 DNA reads TGTGCCAGCAGTCAAGTAGGGGATTACACAGATACGCAGTATTTT.

The chain joins TRBV4-3 to TRBJ2-7, with D possibly matching TRBD2 (5 bases). The ends were cut back, 2 bases at V and 1 base at J, with 6 bases in the middle. CDR1 LGHNA and CDR2 YSLEER come from the germline V gene. The CDR3 runs 13 residues. CDR3 amino acids: CASSQQRSYEQYF. The CDR3 region has the DNA TGCGCCAGCAGCCAACAGCGGTCCTACGAGCAGTACTTC.

The chain joins TRBV20-1 to TRBJ1-5; 9 positions agree with TRBD1. Germline CDR1 is DFQATT and CDR2 is SNEGSKA (reference sequence). V lost 6 bases and J lost 3; bases outside the gene matches: 6. The CDR3 consists of 14 residues. The CDR3 here is CSALTGGNNQPQHF. Written as DNA, the CDR3 is TGCAGTGCCTTGACAGGGGGAAACAATCAGCCCCAGCATTTT.

The chain carries TRBV20-1 and TRBJ2-1; TRBD2 agrees at 10 bases. The CDR3 extends over 14 amino acids. Germline CDR1 DFQATT, CDR2 SNEGSKA (reference sequence). V shed 5 bases, J shed 2 bases, and the junction held 3 bases outside the gene matches. The chain's CDR3 is CSAWTSGAYNEQFF. CDR3 in DNA: TGCAGTGCTTGGACTAGCGGAGCCTACAATGAGCAGTTCTTC.

Only a few counts were recorded for this clonotype. The gene calls are TRBV30 and TRBJ1-6, with D unclear. Germline V CDR1 and CDR2: GTSNPN, SVGIG (reference sequence). V lost 0 bases and J 4 bases, leaving 4 bases between the germline ends. This CDR3 region has 13 residues. For the CDR3, the DNA is TGTGCCTGGAGTGTTCAGTATAATTCACCCCTCCACTTT. It is translated as CAWSVQYNSPLHF.

The chain carries TRBV6-2 or TRBV6-3 and TRBJ2-1; the D gene could be TRBD1 or TRBD2 (5 bases each). The V and J ends lost 7 bases and 9 bases respectively, with 10 bases between them. In germline, CDR1 is MNHEY, CDR2 SVGEGT. The CDR3 runs 11 residues. CDR3 loop: CASNLGTEQFF. As DNA, the CDR3 is TGTGCCAGCAATCTGGGGACTGAGCAGTTCTTC.

Only a few counts were recorded for this clonotype. This chain uses TRBV3-1 with TRBJ2-3; maybe TRBD1 (6 bases). V was trimmed by 1 base and J by 2 bases, leaving 19 bases between them. CDR1 and CDR2 from the germline V gene are LGHDT and YNNKEL (reference sequence). This CDR3 comprises 18 residues. CDR3 DNA sequence: TGTGCCAGCAGCCAAGCCAAAACCTACAGGGCAAACACAGATACGCAGTATTTT. It yields the protein CASSQAKTYRANTDTQYF.